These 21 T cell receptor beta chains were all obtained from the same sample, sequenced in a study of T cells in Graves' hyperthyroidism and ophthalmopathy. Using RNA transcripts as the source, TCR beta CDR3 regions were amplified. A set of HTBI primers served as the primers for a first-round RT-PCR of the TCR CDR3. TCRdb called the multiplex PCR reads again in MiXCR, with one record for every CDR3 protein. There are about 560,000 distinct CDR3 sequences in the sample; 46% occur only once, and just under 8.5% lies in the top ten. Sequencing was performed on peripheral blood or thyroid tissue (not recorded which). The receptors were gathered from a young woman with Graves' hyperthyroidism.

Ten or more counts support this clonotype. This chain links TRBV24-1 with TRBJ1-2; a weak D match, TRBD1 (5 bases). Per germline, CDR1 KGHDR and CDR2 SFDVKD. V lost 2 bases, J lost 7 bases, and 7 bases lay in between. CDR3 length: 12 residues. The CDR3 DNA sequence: TGTGCCACCAGTGATTCGGGGGTTGGCTACACCTTC. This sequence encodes CATSDSGVGYTF.

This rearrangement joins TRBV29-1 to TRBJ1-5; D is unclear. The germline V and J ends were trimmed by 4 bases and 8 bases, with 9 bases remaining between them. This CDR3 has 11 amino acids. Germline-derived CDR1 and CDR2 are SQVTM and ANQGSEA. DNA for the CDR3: TGCAGCGTTGTTTCCGGGGAGCCCCAGCATTTT. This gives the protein CSVVSGEPQHF.

CDR3 coding DNA: TGTGCCAGCAGTTCACAGAGATCAGGGGAGACCCAGTACTTC. It codes for CASSSQRSGETQYF. This chain connects TRBV7-9 to TRBJ2-5; tentatively, D is TRBD1 (5 bases). The V gene's germline CDR1 is SEHNR and CDR2 FQNEAQ (reference sequence). This CDR3 spans 14 amino acids. Between the trimmed V and J ends, which lost 6 bases and 5 bases, there was a span of 16 bases.

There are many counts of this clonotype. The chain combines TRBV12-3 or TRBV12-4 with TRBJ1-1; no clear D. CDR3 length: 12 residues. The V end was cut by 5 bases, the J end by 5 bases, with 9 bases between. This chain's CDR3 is CASSDEGTEAFF. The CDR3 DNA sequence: TGTGCCAGCAGTGATGAAGGAACTGAAGCTTTCTTT.

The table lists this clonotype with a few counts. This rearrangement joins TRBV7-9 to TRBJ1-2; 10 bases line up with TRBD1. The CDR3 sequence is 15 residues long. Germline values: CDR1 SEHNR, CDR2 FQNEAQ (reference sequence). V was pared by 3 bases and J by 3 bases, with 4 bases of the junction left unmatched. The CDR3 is CASSFAGTGDYGYTF. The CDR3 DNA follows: TGTGCCAGCAGCTTTGCCGGGACAGGGGACTATGGCTACACCTTC.

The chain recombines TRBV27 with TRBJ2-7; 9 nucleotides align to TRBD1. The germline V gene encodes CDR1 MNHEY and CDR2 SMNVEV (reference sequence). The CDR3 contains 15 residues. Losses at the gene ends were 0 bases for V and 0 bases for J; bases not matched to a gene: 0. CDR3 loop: CASSLSTGGSYEQYF. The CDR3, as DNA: TGTGCCAGCAGTTTATCGACAGGGGGCTCCTACGAGCAGTACTTC.

CDR3 loop: CASSVELARAETQYF. DNA for the CDR3: TGTGCCAGCAGCGTCGAACTAGCGCGGGCCGAGACCCAGTACTTC. The V gene is TRBV25-1, the J gene TRBJ2-5; 7 positions agree with TRBD2. The germline gives CDR1 MGHDK, CDR2 SYGVNS. CDR3 length: 15 residues. V was clipped by 6 bases and J by 5 bases; unmatched bases: 12.

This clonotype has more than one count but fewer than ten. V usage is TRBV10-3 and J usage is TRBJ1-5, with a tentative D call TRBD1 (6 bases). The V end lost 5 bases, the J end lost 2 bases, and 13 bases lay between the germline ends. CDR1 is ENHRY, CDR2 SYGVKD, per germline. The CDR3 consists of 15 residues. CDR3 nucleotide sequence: TGTGCCATCAGTCCAACACAGGGACGCAATCAGCCCCAGCATTTT. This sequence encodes CAISPTQGRNQPQHF.

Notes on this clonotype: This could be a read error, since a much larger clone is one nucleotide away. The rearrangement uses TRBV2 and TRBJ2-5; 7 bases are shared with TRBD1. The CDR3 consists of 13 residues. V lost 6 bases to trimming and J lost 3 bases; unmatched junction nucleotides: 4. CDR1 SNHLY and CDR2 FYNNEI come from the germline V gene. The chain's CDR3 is CASRGTVKETQYF. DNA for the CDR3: TGTGCCAGCAGAGGGACAGTGAAAGAGACCCAGTACTTC.

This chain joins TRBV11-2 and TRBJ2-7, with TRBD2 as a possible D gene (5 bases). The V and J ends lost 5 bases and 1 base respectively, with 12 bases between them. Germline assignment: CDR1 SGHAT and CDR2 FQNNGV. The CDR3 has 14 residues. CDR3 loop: CASSPLTGSYEQYF. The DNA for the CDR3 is TGTGCCAGCAGCCCCCTGACGGGATCCTACGAGCAGTACTTC.

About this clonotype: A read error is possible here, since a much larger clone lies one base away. The CDR3 coding sequence is TGTGCCAGCAGCTTAGCTAGCGGGAGCCCCTACGAGCAGTACTTC. Protein product: CASSLASGSPYEQYF. The chain carries TRBV7-8 and TRBJ2-7, with 9 nucleotides matching TRBD2. Trimming removed 0 bases from V and 2 bases from J; junction bases left unmatched: 2. Germline CDR1 SGHVS, CDR2 FQNEAQ. The CDR3 length is 15 residues.

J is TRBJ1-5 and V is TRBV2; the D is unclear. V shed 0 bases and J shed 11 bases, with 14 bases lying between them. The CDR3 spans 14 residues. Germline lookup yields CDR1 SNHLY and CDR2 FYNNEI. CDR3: CASSEAKGGETQHF. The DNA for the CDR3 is TGTGCCAGCAGTGAAGCAAAGGGAGGAGAGACCCAGCATTTT.

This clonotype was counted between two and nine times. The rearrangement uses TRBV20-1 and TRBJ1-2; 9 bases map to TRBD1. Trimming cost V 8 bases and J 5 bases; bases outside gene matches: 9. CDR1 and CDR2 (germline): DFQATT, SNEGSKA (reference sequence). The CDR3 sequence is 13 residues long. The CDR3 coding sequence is TGCAGTCACATTCCCGGGACAGGGTATGGCTACACCTTC. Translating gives CSHIPGTGYGYTF.

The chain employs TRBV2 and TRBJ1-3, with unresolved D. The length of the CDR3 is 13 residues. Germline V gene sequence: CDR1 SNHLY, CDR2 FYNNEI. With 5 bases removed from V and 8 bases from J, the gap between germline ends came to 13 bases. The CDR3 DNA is TGTGCCAGCAGTTTAACTTGGCTGGACACCATATATTTT. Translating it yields CASSLTWLDTIYF.

The CDR3 DNA reads TGCAGTGCTCGACAGGGGCCTCTTGGCGAGCAGTACTTC. It translates to CSARQGPLGEQYF. This sequence joins TRBV20-1 and TRBJ2-7; TRBD1 matches at 8 bases. This CDR3 is 13 amino acids long. Germline V gene sequence: CDR1 DFQATT, CDR2 SNEGSKA (reference sequence). V lost 5 bases and J lost 6; bases outside the gene matches: 9.

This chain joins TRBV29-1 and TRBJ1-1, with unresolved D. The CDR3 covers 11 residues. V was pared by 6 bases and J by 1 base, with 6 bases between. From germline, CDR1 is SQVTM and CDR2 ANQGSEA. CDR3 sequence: CSVGRNTEAFF. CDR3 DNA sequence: TGCAGCGTAGGGCGGAACACTGAAGCTTTCTTT.

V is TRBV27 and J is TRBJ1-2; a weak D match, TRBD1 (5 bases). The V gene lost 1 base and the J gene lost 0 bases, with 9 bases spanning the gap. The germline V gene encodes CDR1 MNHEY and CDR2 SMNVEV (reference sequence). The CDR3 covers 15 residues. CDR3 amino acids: CASSLFRGANYGYTF. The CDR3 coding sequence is TGTGCCAGCAGTTTATTTAGGGGCGCTAACTATGGCTACACCTTC.

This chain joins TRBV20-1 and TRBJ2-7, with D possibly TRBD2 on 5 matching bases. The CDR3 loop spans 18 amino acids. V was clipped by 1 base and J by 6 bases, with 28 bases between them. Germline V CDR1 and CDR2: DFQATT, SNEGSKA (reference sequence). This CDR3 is CSARGAGSFKDSLSEQYF. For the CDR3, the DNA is TGCAGTGCTAGAGGAGCCGGATCCTTCAAGGACTCCCTCAGCGAGCAGTACTTC.

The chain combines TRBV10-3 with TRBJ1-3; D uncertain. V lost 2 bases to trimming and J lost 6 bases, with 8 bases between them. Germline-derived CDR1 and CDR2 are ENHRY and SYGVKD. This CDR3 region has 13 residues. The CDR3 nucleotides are TGTGCCATCAGTGAGAGGGAGGAAAACACCATATATTTT. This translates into CAISEREENTIYF.

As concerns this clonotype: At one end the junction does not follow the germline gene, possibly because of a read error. The CDR3 here is CASSIAGTSGRAISYEQYF. CDR3 nucleotides: TGTGCCAGCAGCATAGCCGGGACTAGCGGGAGGGCTATCTCCTACGAGCAGTACTTC. The chain joins TRBV7-8 to TRBJ2-7; 16 bases map to TRBD2. The CDR3 has 19 amino acids. Germline V lookup: CDR1 SGHVS, CDR2 FQNEAQ.

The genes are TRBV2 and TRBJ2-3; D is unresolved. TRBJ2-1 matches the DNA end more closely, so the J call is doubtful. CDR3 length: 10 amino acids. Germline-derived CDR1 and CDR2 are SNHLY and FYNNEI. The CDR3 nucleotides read TGTGCCACCTTCTACAATGAGCAGTTCTTC. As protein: CATFYNEQFF.